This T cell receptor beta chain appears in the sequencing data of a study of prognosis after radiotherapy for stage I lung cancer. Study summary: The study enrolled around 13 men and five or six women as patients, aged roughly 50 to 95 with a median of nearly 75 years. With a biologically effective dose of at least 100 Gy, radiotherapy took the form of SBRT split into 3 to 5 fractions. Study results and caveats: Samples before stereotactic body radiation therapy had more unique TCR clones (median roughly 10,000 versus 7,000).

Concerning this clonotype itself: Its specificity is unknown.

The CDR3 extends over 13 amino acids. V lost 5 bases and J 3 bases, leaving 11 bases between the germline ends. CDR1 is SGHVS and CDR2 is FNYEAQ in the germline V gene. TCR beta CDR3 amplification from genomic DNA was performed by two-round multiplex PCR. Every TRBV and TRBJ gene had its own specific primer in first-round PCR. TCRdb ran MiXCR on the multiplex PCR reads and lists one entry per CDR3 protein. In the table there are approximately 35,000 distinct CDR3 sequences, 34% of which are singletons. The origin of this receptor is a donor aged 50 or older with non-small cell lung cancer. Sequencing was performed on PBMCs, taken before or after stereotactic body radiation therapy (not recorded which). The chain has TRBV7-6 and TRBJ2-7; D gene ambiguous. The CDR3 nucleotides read TGTGCCAGCAGCAAAGGACCTAACTACGAGCAGTACTTC. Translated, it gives CASSKGPNYEQYF.